The clone carrying this TCR beta chain was observed many times. Its antigen is not known. MiXCR was run by TCRdb on the reads, yielding one entry per CDR3 protein. The repertoire has around 540,000 distinct CDR3 sequences, about 33% of them found once; the top ten carry about a sixth. V was clipped by 2 bases and J by 11 bases, with 12 bases between them. The CDR3 extends over 13 amino acids. The germline CDR1 and CDR2 sequences are SNHLY and FYNNEI. The data were taken from a study of T cell repertoires in cytomegalovirus infection. Overall study: Use of recently identified HLA-C-restricted and well-studied HLA-B-restricted CMV epitopes was part of the study. Indicated by public TCR beta signatures were CMV infection and matching HLA type. Study-wide points: CMV-specific TCR beta clonotypes restricted by HLA-C dominated the ex vivo response. Adding up the frequency of public TCR beta families identified people who carried CMV plus the relevant HLA.

The material sequenced was cultured PBMCs, taken from culture after CMV antigen stimulation. The V call is TRBV2, the J call TRBJ2-2; D remains ambiguous. This receptor was obtained from a human donor in good health (CMV status not recorded). Some clones in this sample may be carry-over from other donors' samples. CDR3 residues: CASSEPSVVELFF. CDR3 DNA: TGTGCCAGCAGTGAACCCTCGGTCGTCGAGCTGTTTTTT.